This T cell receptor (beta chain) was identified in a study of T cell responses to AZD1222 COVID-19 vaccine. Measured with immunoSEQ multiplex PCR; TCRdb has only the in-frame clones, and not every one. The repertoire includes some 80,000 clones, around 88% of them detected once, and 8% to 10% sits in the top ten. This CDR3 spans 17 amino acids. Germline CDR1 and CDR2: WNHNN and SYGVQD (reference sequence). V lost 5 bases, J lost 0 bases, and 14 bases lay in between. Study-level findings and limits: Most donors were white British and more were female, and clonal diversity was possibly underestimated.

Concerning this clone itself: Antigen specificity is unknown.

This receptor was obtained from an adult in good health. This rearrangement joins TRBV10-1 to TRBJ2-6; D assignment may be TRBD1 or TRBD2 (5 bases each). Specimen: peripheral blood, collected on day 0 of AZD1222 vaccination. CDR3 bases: TGCGCCAGCAGTCCGGGGCTGCCGGCCTCTGGGGCCAACGTCCTGACTTTC. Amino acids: CASSPGLPASGANVLTF.